Detailed here is one TCR beta chain. The target antigen is unknown. Germline V gene data show CDR1 as SQVTM and CDR2 as ANQGSEA. The CDR3 extends over 17 amino acids. V shed 6 bases, J shed 3 bases, and the junction held 8 bases outside the gene matches. The sample originates from a study of cytomegalovirus exposure and HLA in healthy donors. Overall study context: Around 190 million T cells yielded roughly 100 million unique TCR beta sequences, as an earlier analysis found.

The PCR used 60 Vbeta and 13 Jbeta primers. The authors' processing: In a later analysis, the count reached tens of millions of unique TCR beta chains, with about 9.9 million shared. TCRdb's table, derived via immunoSEQ multiplex PCR, lists solely in-frame clones and lacks some. That table gives V, J and clone size, and the DNA gave D and trimming. The data hold about 200,000 clones, with more than 75% observed a single time. Study-wide findings and caveats: Rarity characterized most TCR sequences, yet some public TCRs appeared in many donors. In a later analysis, at a false discovery rate of 0.05, about 17,000 TCR beta sequences matched HLA alleles.

The V gene is TRBV29-1, the J gene TRBJ2-2; 15 bases fit TRBD2. The sequence came from a woman in her thirties or forties in good health and CMV-seronegative. The sample taken for sequencing was PBMCs. The CDR3 nucleotides read TGCAGCGTCATCCCGGGACTAGCGGGAGGTCACACCGGGGAGCTGTTTTTT. Protein product: CSVIPGLAGGHTGELFF.